A single sample is the source of the 28 T cell receptor beta chains below, sequenced in a study of blood T cell repertoires in COVID-19. The data were produced by immunoSEQ multiplex PCR, yet TCRdb's version contains in-frame clones alone and is incomplete. The sample holds roughly 410,000 clones; around 91% are singletons and the top ten take around 1.5%. Sequenced material: peripheral blood. All receptors derive from a woman in her 40s with COVID-19, enrolled during active disease.

This chain joins TRBV4-1 and TRBJ1-6; tentatively, D is TRBD1 (6 bases). CDR1 and CDR2 from the germline V gene are MGHRA and YSYEKL. The CDR3 consists of 13 residues. Deletions cut 2 bases from V and 7 bases from J, with 6 bases between. CDR3 nucleotide sequence: TGCGCCAGCAGCCAAACAGGGAATTCACCCCTCCACTTT. It specifies CASSQTGNSPLHF.

The V and J genes are TRBV7-9 and TRBJ1-4; no firm D call. V was clipped by 6 bases and J by 2 bases, with 16 bases between them. The CDR3 totals 16 residues. Germline V CDR1 and CDR2: SEHNR, FQNEAQ (reference sequence). CDR3 bases: TGTGCCAGCAGTCTCGAAAGAGGGAATACTAATGAAAAACTGTTTTTT. It is translated as CASSLERGNTNEKLFF.

The chain combines TRBV28 with TRBJ2-1; weak D call: TRBD2 (7 bases). Trimming left V 2 bases short and J 11 bases short, with 22 bases between. CDR3 size: 16 residues. Germline values: CDR1 MDHEN, CDR2 SYDVKM. The chain's CDR3 is CASSLRLGGRGGKQFF. CDR3 in DNA: TGTGCCAGCAGTTTAAGGCTAGGGGGGAGGGGCGGGAAGCAGTTCTTC.

The chain employs TRBV6-5 and TRBJ1-2, with 7 bases lining up with TRBD1. The CDR3 spans 13 residues. V lost 6 bases, J lost 6 bases, and 7 bases stayed unmatched. The germline gives CDR1 MNHEY, CDR2 SVGAGI. The CDR3 region has the DNA TGTGCCAGCAGATCCGGACAGGCAAATGGCTACACCTTC. This gives the protein CASRSGQANGYTF.

The CDR3 bases are TGTGCCAGCAGCCGTGATGGGCCTAACACCGGGGAGCTGTTTTTT. Amino acids: CASSRDGPNTGELFF. The rearrangement joins TRBV5-5 to TRBJ2-2; D gene unclear. Germline-derived CDR1 and CDR2 are SGHKS and YYEKEE (reference sequence). Trimming shortened V by 4 bases and J by 2 bases, and 12 bases separated the two germline ends. The CDR3 is made up of 15 amino acids.

The V and J genes are TRBV27 and TRBJ2-7; 12 bases are shared with TRBD2. V trimming: 5 bases; J trimming: 2 bases; junction bases outside the gene matches: 1. Germline V gene data show CDR1 as MNHEY and CDR2 as SMNVEV (reference sequence). The length of the CDR3 is 14 residues. CDR3 amino acids: CASSRTSGAYEQYF. Written as DNA, the CDR3 is TGTGCCAGCAGTCGGACTAGCGGGGCCTACGAGCAGTACTTC.

This chain uses TRBV4-3 with TRBJ1-1, with D unresolved. V lost 2 bases, J lost 4 bases, and 17 bases lay in between. Germline values: CDR1 LGHNA, CDR2 YSLEER. The CDR3 runs 16 residues. CDR3 nucleotide sequence: TGCGCCAGCAGCCAAACTGTAGGGTCGCGGGGCACTGAAGCTTTCTTT. Protein sequence: CASSQTVGSRGTEAFF.

This chain uses TRBV5-6 with TRBJ1-5; no reliable D call. Germline CDR1 is SGHDT and CDR2 is YYEEEE. CDR3 length equals 14 residues. V was shortened by 6 bases and J by 4 bases, with 14 bases between the two germline ends. CDR3 region: CASKARHRNQPQHF. The CDR3 nucleotides are TGTGCCAGCAAGGCGAGACACCGAAATCAGCCCCAGCATTTT.

The chain carries TRBV6-5 and TRBJ2-7, with TRBD1 matching 8 bases. V was pared by 5 bases and J by 5 bases, with 5 bases of the junction left unmatched. The CDR3 is 13 residues long. The germline V gene encodes CDR1 MNHEY and CDR2 SVGAGI. CDR3 loop: CASSRTGNHEQYF. CDR3 in DNA: TGTGCCAGCAGTAGGACAGGGAATCACGAGCAGTACTTC.

Note on this clone: Sequence at one end of the junction differs from germline and may be a read error. The rearrangement joins TRBV6-1 to TRBJ1-2, with 7 bases matching TRBD1. Germline CDR1 MNHNS, CDR2 SASEGT. The CDR3 spans 13 residues. The CDR3 region is CASSKAGGNGYTF. CDR3 sequence (DNA): TGTGCCAGCAGTAAAGCAGGGGGAAATGGCTACACCTTC.

CDR3 residues: CASSPPGARGGYTF. In nucleotides, the CDR3 is TGCGCCAGCAGCCCCCCAGGGGCGAGGGGCGGCTACACCTTC. The chain couples TRBV4-3 to TRBJ1-2; TRBD1 is a possible D gene (6 bases). The CDR3 contains 14 residues. The V and J ends lost 4 bases and 8 bases respectively, with 17 bases between them. Germline V gene lookup returns CDR1 LGHNA and CDR2 YSLEER.

The chain recombines TRBV3-1 (or the pseudogene TRBV3-2) with TRBJ1-2; D gene ambiguous. V lost 0 bases to trimming and J lost 1 base, with 9 bases between them. The length of the CDR3 is 15 residues. Looked up from germline, CDR1 is LGHDT and CDR2 is YNNKEL (reference sequence). The chain's CDR3 is CASSQERGINYGYTF. CDR3 sequence (DNA): TGTGCCAGCAGCCAAGAACGAGGGATTAACTATGGCTACACCTTC.

V and J are TRBV5-6 and TRBJ1-6; weak D call: TRBD1 (5 bases). The CDR3 runs 18 residues. V lost 1 base and J 3 bases, leaving 17 bases between the germline ends. Germline CDR1 reads SGHDT; CDR2 reads YYEEEE. The CDR3 is CASSLWWRGTDYNSPLHF. The CDR3 bases are TGTGCCAGCAGCTTGTGGTGGCGGGGCACGGACTATAATTCACCCCTCCACTTT.

The genes are TRBV7-3 and TRBJ1-2, with 9 bases that match TRBD1. Trimming at V came to 5 bases and at J to 3 bases, leaving 4 bases not matched to a gene. CDR1 and CDR2 (germline): SGHTA, FQGTGA. The CDR3 loop spans 14 amino acids. CDR3 sequence (DNA): TGTGCCAGCAGCCTGGGACAGGGTGACTATGGCTACACCTTC. This sequence encodes CASSLGQGDYGYTF.

Only one count was recorded for this clone. The genes are TRBV10-3 and TRBJ2-2, with D possibly TRBD2 on 6 matching bases. Germline CDR1 ENHRY, CDR2 SYGVKD. The CDR3 covers 14 residues. V was cut by 7 bases and J by 1 base, with 10 bases left in between. The CDR3 DNA reads TGTGCCATCAAGCGGGCAGAGAACACCGGGGAGCTGTTTTTT. Residues: CAIKRAENTGELFF.

This sequence joins TRBV12-3 or TRBV12-4 and TRBJ1-5; D call uncertain. The germline V and J ends were trimmed by 4 bases and 4 bases, with 8 bases remaining between them. The CDR3 runs to 13 residues. CDR3 sequence (DNA): TGTGCCAGCAGTTCCCTCGTAAATCAGCCCCAGCATTTT. Protein: CASSSLVNQPQHF.

V usage is TRBV6-5 and J usage is TRBJ1-2, with TRBD1 matching 11 bases. The germline V gene encodes CDR1 MNHEY and CDR2 SVGAGI. CDR3 size: 13 residues. Trimming took 6 bases from V and 7 from J; bases not matched to a gene: 4. This chain's CDR3 is CASSGQGARGYTF. CDR3 coding DNA: TGTGCCAGCAGCGGACAGGGGGCGCGTGGCTACACCTTC.

The CDR3 loop is CASTARAYEQYF. CDR3 DNA: TGTGCCAGCACGGCCAGGGCCTACGAGCAGTACTTC. The rearrangement uses TRBV6-5 and TRBJ2-7, with D possibly matching TRBD1 (5 bases). Trimming took off 7 bases at V and 2 bases at J, with 9 bases between the two ends. Looked up from germline, CDR1 is MNHEY and CDR2 is SVGAGI. The CDR3 is made up of 12 amino acids.

The chain's CDR3 is CASSSLDRVSNQPQHF. Here the CDR3 DNA reads TGTGCCAGCAGTTCGTTGGACAGGGTTAGCAATCAGCCCCAGCATTTT. The V and J genes are TRBV28 and TRBJ1-5; TRBD1 agrees at 8 bases. Germline V gene lookup returns CDR1 MDHEN and CDR2 SYDVKM. V lost 4 bases to trimming and J lost 0 bases; unmatched junction nucleotides: 5. The CDR3 covers 16 residues. The full variable domain, rest sourced from reference TRBV28 and TRBJ1-5, is DVKVTQSSRYLVKRTGEKVFLECVQDMDHENMFWYRQDPGLGLRLIYFSYDVKMKEKGDIPEGYSVSREKKERFSLILESASTNQTSMYLCASSSLDRVSNQPQHFGDGTRLSIL.

This chain joins TRBV9 and TRBJ2-5; maybe TRBD2 (5 bases). V lost 5 bases to trimming and J lost 2 bases, with 13 bases between them. The germline gives CDR1 SGDLS, CDR2 YYNGEE. This CDR3 contains 14 residues. CDR3 sequence (DNA): TGTGCCAGCAGTCGGACTCAATTACAAGAGACCCAGTACTTC. This encodes CASSRTQLQETQYF.

The chain recombines TRBV5-4 with TRBJ1-2; D is uncertain. This CDR3 is built from 15 residues. Germline V gene data show CDR1 as SGHNT and CDR2 as YYREEE (reference sequence). Trimming stripped 2 bases from V and 6 bases from J, with 17 bases between. CDR3 DNA: TGTGCCAGCAGCTTACCGAATTTATCGGGAAATGGCTACACCTTC. This translates into CASSLPNLSGNGYTF.

The chain is built from TRBV30 and TRBJ1-2; TRBD1 is a possible D gene (6 bases). The CDR3 is 16 residues long. V lost 4 bases and J lost 4, with 22 bases in between. Germline V gene data show CDR1 as GTSNPN and CDR2 as SVGIG (reference sequence). CDR3 region: CAWTPITGTLGYGYTF. CDR3 nucleotides: TGTGCCTGGACCCCTATCACAGGGACGCTGGGCTATGGCTACACCTTC.

In the case of this clone: Other DNA sequences in the sample encode the same CDR3. The chain couples TRBV3-1 (or the pseudogene TRBV3-2) to TRBJ1-5; D not certain. Trimming shortened V by 4 bases and J by 5 bases, and 6 bases separated the two germline ends. The CDR3 length is 12 residues. Germline V lookup: CDR1 LGHDT, CDR2 YNNKEL (reference sequence). The DNA for the CDR3 is TGTGCCAGCAGCCGACGGGATCAGCCCCAGCATTTT. It codes for CASSRRDQPQHF.

V usage is TRBV5-4 and J usage is TRBJ2-1; 9 bases line up with TRBD2. The CDR3 has 19 amino acids. V gave up 3 bases and J gave up 0 bases; unmatched junction bases: 13. Looked up from germline, CDR1 is SGHNT and CDR2 is YYREEE (reference sequence). CDR3 sequence reads: CASSSFSGGIQSSYNEQFF. DNA for the CDR3: TGTGCCAGCAGCTCCTTTAGCGGGGGTATTCAAAGCTCCTACAATGAGCAGTTCTTC.

The gene calls are TRBV7-9 and TRBJ1-6; 10 bases match TRBD1. Trimming took 1 base from V and 14 from J; bases not matched to a gene: 5. This CDR3 is built from 14 residues. Germline lookup yields CDR1 SEHNR and CDR2 FQNEAQ (reference sequence). CDR3 sequence reads: CASSLETGGLALHF. The CDR3 DNA reads TGTGCCAGCAGCTTAGAGACAGGGGGCTTAGCCCTCCACTTT.

The chain combines TRBV28 with TRBJ1-1, with D hard to call. The CDR3 length is 14 residues. Germline CDR1 is MDHEN and CDR2 is SYDVKM. Trimming left V 2 bases short and J 2 bases short, with 9 bases between. The CDR3 loop is CASSLGQYNTEAFF. The CDR3 DNA sequence: TGTGCCAGCAGTTTAGGGCAGTATAACACTGAAGCTTTCTTT.

For the CDR3, the DNA is TGTGCCAGTTCCCCGGGACAGGGGCGGATGGATGGCTACACCTTC. As protein: CASSPGQGRMDGYTF. The chain joins TRBV6-6 to TRBJ1-2; 10 positions agree with TRBD1. Germline lookup yields CDR1 MNHNY and CDR2 SVGAGI (reference sequence). After removal of 9 bases from V and 6 bases from J, the junction contained 13 bases not matched to a gene. This CDR3 spans 15 amino acids.

This clone was picked up one time. This sequence joins TRBV30 and TRBJ2-2; D gene uncertain. The germline gives CDR1 GTSNPN, CDR2 SVGIG (reference sequence). V was pared by 1 base and J by 4 bases, with 7 bases between. The CDR3 consists of 13 residues. The CDR3 DNA is TGTGCCTGGAGTGGTAGTCCCACCGGGGAGCTGTTTTTT. This encodes CAWSGSPTGELFF.